This TCR beta chain derives from a study of early T cells in non-severe SARS-CoV-2 infection (dated by TCRdb to the early 2020s). With regard to the full study: Because TCR sequencing relied on bulk RNA taken from unsorted whole blood, pairing of alpha and beta chains was not possible.

Relative to germline, V is 7 bases shorter and J is 3 bases shorter, with 21 bases between their ends. CDR1 SGHTA and CDR2 FQGNSA were looked up in the germline V gene. The CDR3 starts with the cysteine, ends with the phenylalanine, and has 16 residues. The DNA shown is the 48-base CDR3, in frame from base 1. Points the paper makes about the study in general: Matching against VDJdb was skewed toward anti-spike CD8 responses, likely underestimated virus-specific expansions, and missed private and CD4 specificities.

Library preparation employed 5' RACE. Sequencing was performed on a NextSeq 500. Unique molecular identifiers were attached to individual cDNA molecules in the TCR library protocol so that sequencing error and PCR bias could be corrected. Sequencing covered both TCR alpha and beta chains, and within each sample the abundances of alpha and beta sequences were tightly co-correlated. As for the authors' bioinformatics: Decombinator V4 was used to annotate the V gene, J gene and CDR3 of the TCR sequences. TCRs were defined as expanded if a significant change between any two time points was detected under a Poisson model with p below 0.0001. Abundances of TCRs were expressed as counts per million after normalisation to the total number of TCRs sequenced in each sample. TRAV1-2 paired with TRAJ12, TRAJ20 or TRAJ33 defined MAIT TCRs, while TRAV10 paired with TRAJ18 defined iNKT TCRs. VDJdb, accessed on 1 November 2021, was searched for TCRs annotated for CMV, EBV and SARS-CoV-2, and TCRs annotated for more than one antigen were excluded. TCRdb reworked the public reads: Q25 trimming with fastp, MiXCR clone assembly, productive beta chains retained. Identical CDR3 proteins give one entry, which carries the most common genes and DNA. TCRdb's processing, not the authors' own work, is the source of the V and J calls. This sample lists 45,000 or so distinct CDR3 sequences; about 25% were detected once. 4.6% of the sample belongs to the ten largest clones.

Set within a cohort of healthcare workers in London, UK, this nested case-control study involved weekly PCR testing of nasopharyngeal swabs along with blood sampling. Healthcare workers were recruited between 23 and 31 March 2020, during the week of the UK lockdown, and were followed weekly for up to roughly 15 weeks. Comment on this clonotype: This clone's antigen is unknown. Base qualities are missing; no much larger clone stands one base away.

The TCR originated in an adult who was a healthcare worker with PCR-confirmed SARS-CoV-2 infection or an uninfected control (not recorded which). Sequences were derived from whole blood, sampled at baseline. The chain is encoded by TRBV7-2 joined to TRBJ1-2; the D segment could be TRBD1, given 6 matching bases. The CDR3: CASTFRGGEWYYGYTF. The nucleotide sequence reads TGTGCCAGCACCTTTCGAGGGGGAGAATGGTACTATGGCTACACCTTC. With the portions outside the CDR3 filled from the reference TRBV7-2 and TRBJ1-2 genes, the complete variable region becomes GAGVSQSPSNKVTEKGKDVELRCDPISGHTALYWYRQSLGQGLEFLIYFQGNSAPDKSGLPSDRFSAERTGGSVSTLTIQRTQQEDSAVYLCASTFRGGEWYYGYTFGSGTRLTVV.